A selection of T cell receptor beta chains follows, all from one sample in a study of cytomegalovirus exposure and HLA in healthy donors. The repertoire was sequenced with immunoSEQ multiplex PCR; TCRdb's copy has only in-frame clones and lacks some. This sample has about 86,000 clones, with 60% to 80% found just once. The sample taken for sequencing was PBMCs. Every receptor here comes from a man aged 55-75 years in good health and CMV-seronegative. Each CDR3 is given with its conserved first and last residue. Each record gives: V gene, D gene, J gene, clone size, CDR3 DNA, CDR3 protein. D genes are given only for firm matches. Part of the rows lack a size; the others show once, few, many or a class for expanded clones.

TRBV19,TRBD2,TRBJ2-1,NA,TGTGCCAGTAGTATTGTAACTAGCGGGAATGAGCAGTTCTTC,CASSIVTSGNEQFF
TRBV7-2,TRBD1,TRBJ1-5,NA,TGTGCCAGCAGCTTACGCCGGACAGGGGGCGGGCAGCCCCAGCATTTT,CASSLRRTGGGQPQHF
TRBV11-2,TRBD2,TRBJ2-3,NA,TGTGCCAGCAGCCAAAGACTAGCGGGGGCCACAGATACGCAGTATTTT,CASSQRLAGATDTQYF
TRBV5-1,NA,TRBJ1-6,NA,TGCGCCAGCAGCTTGAAGACAGGCAATAATTCACCCCTCCACTTT,CASSLKTGNNSPLHF
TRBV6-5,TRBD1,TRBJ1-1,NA,TGTGCCAGCAGTACGGGACAGCCCTCCGAAGCTTTCTTT,CASSTGQPSEAFF
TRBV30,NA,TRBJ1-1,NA,TGTGCCTGGAGTGGAGGAGGGATGAACACTGAAGCTTTTTTT,CAWSGGGMNTEAFF
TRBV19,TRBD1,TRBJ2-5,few,TGTGCCAGTAGTACATGGGACAGGAAAGAGACCCAGTACTTC,CASSTWDRKETQYF
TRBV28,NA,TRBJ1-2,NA,TGTGCCAGCAGCCCCCCGGGACACAGCTATGGCTACACCTTC,CASSPPGHSYGYTF
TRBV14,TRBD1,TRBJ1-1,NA,TGTGCCAGCAGCCCCTTGACAGGGAACCCTGAAGCTTTCTTT,CASSPLTGNPEAFF
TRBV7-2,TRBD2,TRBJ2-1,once,TGTGCCAGCAGCTGGGGACTAAACAATGAGCAGTTCTTC,CASSWGLNNEQFF
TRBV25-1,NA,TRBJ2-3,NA,TGTGCCAGCAGTGAATCGGTAGCGACGGCAGATACGCAGTATTTT,CASSESVATADTQYF
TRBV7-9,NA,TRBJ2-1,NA,TGTGCCAGCAGCTTTGAAGGGGAGGTATATGAGCAGTTCTTC,CASSFEGEVYEQFF
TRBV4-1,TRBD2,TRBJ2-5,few,TGCGCCAGCAGCGAGGAAGGGACTAGCGGACAAGAGACCCAGTACTTC,CASSEEGTSGQETQYF
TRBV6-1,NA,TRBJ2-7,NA,TGTGCCAGCAGTGAAGCCCGGGCCAGGAGGGTCCTTATCGAGCAGTACTTC,CASSEARARRVLIEQYF
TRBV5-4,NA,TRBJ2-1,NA,TGTGCCAGCAGCCCTCCGGGGGGCGGGAGTTTGGATGAGCAGTTCTTC,CASSPPGGGSLDEQFF
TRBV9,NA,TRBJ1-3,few,TGTGCCAGCAGCTCACGATCCTACTCTGGAAACACCATATATTTT,CASSSRSYSGNTIYF
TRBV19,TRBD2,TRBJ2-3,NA,TGTGCCAGTAGTAAATATTCGAGAGCGGGGGGGGTCACAGATACGCAGTATTTT,CASSKYSRAGGVTDTQYF
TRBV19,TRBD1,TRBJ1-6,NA,TGTGCCAGTACCCCCGGGACAGGGAATTCACCCCTCCACTTT,CASTPGTGNSPLHF
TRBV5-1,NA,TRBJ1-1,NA,TGCGCCAGCAGCCCCCGGACAGCCCCTTCGGGGACTGAAGCTTTCTTT,CASSPRTAPSGTEAFF
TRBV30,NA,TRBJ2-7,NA,TGTGCCTGGAGTCGGGGGGCGGGCTACGAGCAGTACTTC,CAWSRGAGYEQYF
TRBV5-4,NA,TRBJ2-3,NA,TGTGCCAGCAGCTTGGCTGGCAGGGTAACAGATACGCAGTATTTT,CASSLAGRVTDTQYF
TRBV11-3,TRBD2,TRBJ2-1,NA,TGTGCCAGCAGCTTAGTCGGCGGGGGCAATGAGCAGTTCTTC,CASSLVGGGNEQFF
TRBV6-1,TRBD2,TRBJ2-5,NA,TGTGCCAGCAGTGGCGGGACTAGCGGGAGTGTAGAGACCCAGTACTTC,CASSGGTSGSVETQYF
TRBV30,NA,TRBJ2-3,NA,TGTGCCTGGAGTCTTGGCGGGGACGCAGATACGCAGTATTTT,CAWSLGGDADTQYF
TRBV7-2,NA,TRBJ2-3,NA,TGTGCCAGCAGCTTAGCGGGGCAGGTTAGCACAGATACGCAGTATTTT,CASSLAGQVSTDTQYF
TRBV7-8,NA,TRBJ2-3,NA,TGTGCCAGCAGCTTAGAGCGGGTGGGGGGTGCGACCTTAGGTACGCAGTATTTT,CASSLERVGGATLGTQYF
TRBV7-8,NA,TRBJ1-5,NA,TGTGCCAGCAGCCCTGGAGGCAATCAGCCCCAGCATTTT,CASSPGGNQPQHF
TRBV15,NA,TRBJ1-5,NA,TGTGCCACCAGCAGAGATAATCTAGGACACCTCAATCAGCCCCAGCATTTT,CATSRDNLGHLNQPQHF
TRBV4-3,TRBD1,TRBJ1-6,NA,TGCGCCAGCAGCCAATCGTCCGGACAGGTCTTACGAGGGGATTCACCCCTCCACTTT,CASSQSSGQVLRGDSPLHF
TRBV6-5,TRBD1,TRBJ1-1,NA,TGTGCCAGCAGTTCCGCCGGGACAGCCCTTGAAGCTTTCTTT,CASSSAGTALEAFF
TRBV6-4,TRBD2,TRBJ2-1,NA,TGTGCCAGCAGTGATGGGACTAGCTATGAGCAGTTCTTC,CASSDGTSYEQFF
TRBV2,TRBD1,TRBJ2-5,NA,TGTGCCAGCAGTGAAGGGAGGACAGGGAGAGAGACCCAGTACTTC,CASSEGRTGRETQYF
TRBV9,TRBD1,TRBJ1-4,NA,TGTGCCAGCAGCCTCTCCGGGACAGGAAATGAAAAACTGTTTTTT,CASSLSGTGNEKLFF
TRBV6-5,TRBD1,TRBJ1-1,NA,TGTGCCAGCAGTTACGGTGTCACAGGGGGCGCTTCCGAAGCTTTCTTT,CASSYGVTGGASEAFF
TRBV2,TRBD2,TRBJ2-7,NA,TGTGCCAGCAAGCGGGAAACCTACGAGCAGTACTTC,CASKRETYEQYF
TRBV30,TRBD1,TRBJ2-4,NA,TGTGCCTGTAAGACAGGGAAAAACATTCAGTACTTC,CACKTGKNIQYF
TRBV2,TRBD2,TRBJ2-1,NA,TGTGCCAGCAGCGGGGGACTAGCGGGGGGCGATGAGCAGTTCTTC,CASSGGLAGGDEQFF
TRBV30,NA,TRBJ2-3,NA,TGTGCCCGTAAAGCGGGCCGGGACACAGATACGCAGTATTTT,CARKAGRDTDTQYF
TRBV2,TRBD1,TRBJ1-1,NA,TGTGCCAGCAGTCCACAGGGGGCCAAAACTGAAGCTTTCTTT,CASSPQGAKTEAFF
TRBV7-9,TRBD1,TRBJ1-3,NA,TGTGCCAGCAGCCAAATGACAGGGGGGCGAAACACCATATATTTT,CASSQMTGGRNTIYF
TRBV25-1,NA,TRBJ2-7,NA,TGTGCCAGCAGCGCTTATGACAGGTACGAGCAGTACTTC,CASSAYDRYEQYF
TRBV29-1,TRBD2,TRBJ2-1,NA,TGCAGCGCTCAACCCGGACTAGCTGCTTTCTACAATGAGCAGTTCTTC,CSAQPGLAAFYNEQFF
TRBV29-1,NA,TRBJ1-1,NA,TGCAGCGTTGAACTGGACCCCCGGGGAGGGGCTTTCTTT,CSVELDPRGGAFF
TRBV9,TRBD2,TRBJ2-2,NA,TGTGCCAGCAGCGTTGCCGGGACTAGGGAGGCCGGGGAGCTGTTTTTT,CASSVAGTREAGELFF
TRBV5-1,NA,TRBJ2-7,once,TGCGCCAGCAGCTATGCGGAGCGCTACGAGCAGTACTTC,CASSYAERYEQYF
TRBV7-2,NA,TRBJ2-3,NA,TGTGCCAGCAGCTTCCCGGGAGTTAGCACAGATACGCAGTATTTT,CASSFPGVSTDTQYF
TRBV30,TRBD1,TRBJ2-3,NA,TGTGCCTGGAGTTCCTCCGGAGGACAGGCCTACACAGATACGCAGTATTTT,CAWSSSGGQAYTDTQYF
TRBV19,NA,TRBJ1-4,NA,TGTGCCAGTAGTGCTCCAGGGGCCCTAAAACTGTTTTTT,CASSAPGALKLFF
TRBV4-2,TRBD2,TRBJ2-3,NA,TGTGCCAGCAGCCAAGGGACTAGCGGGAGTGCAGATACGCAGTATTTT,CASSQGTSGSADTQYF
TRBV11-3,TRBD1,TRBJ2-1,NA,TGTGCCAGCAGCTTCGGACAGGGGCCGGATGGGCAGTTCTTC,CASSFGQGPDGQFF
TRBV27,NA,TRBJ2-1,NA,TGTGCCAGCAGTGGCTGGGGCTACCACTACAATGAGCAGTTCTTC,CASSGWGYHYNEQFF
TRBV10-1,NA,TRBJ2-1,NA,TGCGCCAGCGGGAGCTCCTACAATGAGCAGTTCTTC,CASGSSYNEQFF